These T cell receptor beta chains were read from a single sample in a study of T cells in Graves' hyperthyroidism and ophthalmopathy. Via MiXCR, TCRdb re-called the multiplex PCR reads, giving one row per CDR3 protein. The sample lists 350,000 or so distinct CDR3 sequences; about 18% were seen once. The specimen was blood. The receptor set was obtained from a woman aged 25 to 39 with Graves' hyperthyroidism that later progressed to Graves' ophthalmopathy. Both conserved end residues are part of each CDR3. Fields, in order: V gene, clone size, J gene, D gene, CDR3 DNA, CDR3 protein. The D gene is left open where the match is weak. A clone size is listed for some rows: how often the clone was seen (once, few, many), or a class if it is expanded.

>TRBV7-8|many|TRBJ2-7|NA
TGTGCCAGCAGCTTAGTGCCAGGGATCGCCTACGAGCAGTACTTC
CASSLVPGIAYEQYF
>TRBV6-1|NA|TRBJ2-7|NA
TGTGCCAGCAGTGAGACAGCCAGGGGAACCTACGAGCAGTACTTC
CASSETARGTYEQYF
>TRBV11-2|many|TRBJ2-7|NA
TGTGCCAGCAGCTTAGATCCCCACAGGGACGAGCAGTACTTC
CASSLDPHRDEQYF
>TRBV18|many|TRBJ2-7|TRBD1
TGTGCCAGCTCACGCAACCCACCGGGACAGGGTCTCTACGAGCAGTACTTC
CASSRNPPGQGLYEQYF
>TRBV28|many|TRBJ2-7|TRBD2
TGTGCCAGCACCTCAACGGGACTAGGGACCTACGAGCAGTACTTC
CASTSTGLGTYEQYF
>TRBV6-1|many|TRBJ2-5|TRBD1
TGTGCCAGCAGTGCCGCCACAGGGGGCGCGGAGACCCAGTACTTC
CASSAATGGAETQYF
>TRBV5-1|NA|TRBJ2-1|NA
TGCGCCAGCAGCTTGTTGGGGTATGAGCAGTTCTTC
CASSLLGYEQFF
>TRBV27|NA|TRBJ1-1|TRBD1
TGTGCCAGCAGTTTGTCGACAGGGGGCATGTGGAGTCCTGAAGCTTTCTTT
CASSLSTGGMWSPEAFF
>TRBV19|NA|TRBJ2-7|NA
TGTGCCAGTAGTAGGGCAGCTAACTACGAGCAGTACTTC
CASSRAANYEQYF
>TRBV27|many|TRBJ1-1|NA
TGTGCCAGCAGCTCGGCCGACAGGAACACTGAAGCTTTCTTT
CASSSADRNTEAFF
>TRBV6-1|many|TRBJ1-4|TRBD1
TGTGCCAGCAGTGAAGGACAGGGTAATGAAAAACTGTTTTTT
CASSEGQGNEKLFF
>TRBV5-1|many|TRBJ2-1|NA
TGCGCCAGCAGCTTGGCCCAGTCTGGCGAGCAGTTCTTC
CASSLAQSGEQFF
>TRBV7-9|many|TRBJ2-7|NA
TGTGCCAGCAGCTCCTTCGGGGAGCAGTACTTC
CASSSFGEQYF
>TRBV2|many|TRBJ1-2|TRBD1
TGTGCCAGCAGTGAAAGCGGGGCCAGGGGGCGGGTCTCGGGTTTGGCTAACTATGGCTACACCTTC
CASSESGARGRVSGLANYGYTF
>TRBV10-3|many|TRBJ2-1|TRBD2
TGTGCCATCAGTGGGAAGACTAGCGGGAGTTCCTACAATGAGCAGTTCTTC
CAISGKTSGSSYNEQFF
>TRBV6-1|many|TRBJ1-1|TRBD1
TGTGCCAGCAGCGACAGACAGGGCCTGAACACTGAAGCTTTCTTT
CASSDRQGLNTEAFF
>TRBV4-1|NA|TRBJ2-4|TRBD2
TGCGCCAGCAGCCCCAGACTAGCGGAAGGGGGGTACAAAAACATTCAGTACTTC
CASSPRLAEGGYKNIQYF
>TRBV19|few|TRBJ2-5|TRBD1
TGTGCCAGTAGTATTTGGGGACAGGCGATCCAAGAGACCCAGTACTTC
CASSIWGQAIQETQYF
>TRBV5-1|many|TRBJ1-1|TRBD1
TGCGCCAGCAGCCTCGGGACAGGCAAGGACACTGAAGCTTTCTTT
CASSLGTGKDTEAFF
>TRBV6-5|many|TRBJ1-6|NA
TGTGCCAGCAGTTACTTAAGGGGGAGAGGAACTTCACCCCTCCACTTT
CASSYLRGRGTSPLHF
>TRBV2|many|TRBJ1-1|TRBD1
TGTGCCAGCAGCCTCGACAGGGGGAACACTGAAGCTTTCTTT
CASSLDRGNTEAFF
>TRBV12-3/TRBV12-4|many|TRBJ2-7|TRBD1
TGTGCCAGCAAAAGACAGGGGGACCACGAGCAGTACTTC
CASKRQGDHEQYF
>TRBV2|few|TRBJ2-5|TRBD2
TGTGCCAGCTCTGATCAGGGGACTAGCGGAGAGACCCAGTACTTC
CASSDQGTSGETQYF
>TRBV9|few|TRBJ1-2|NA
TGTGCCAGCAGCGGCCTGGGGGACCTCGGCAACTACACCTTC
CASSGLGDLGNYTF
>TRBV9|few|TRBJ2-7|TRBD2
TGTGCCAGCAACCCTAGCGGTACCGCCTACGAGCAGTACTTC
CASNPSGTAYEQYF
>TRBV5-6|many|TRBJ2-5|TRBD2
TGTGCCAGCAGCTTGGAGCTAGCGGGAGATCGTTTTCAGGGAGAGACCCAGTACTTC
CASSLELAGDRFQGETQYF
>TRBV4-1|few|TRBJ2-2|NA
TGCGCCAGCAGCCGGGGGAGCGGTAGGACCGGGGAGCTGTTTTTT
CASSRGSGRTGELFF
>TRBV6-1|few|TRBJ1-2|NA
TGTGCCAGCAGGCCCTTCCCGGGACACCACTATGGCTACACCTTC
CASRPFPGHHYGYTF
>TRBV15|NA|TRBJ1-1|NA
TGTGCCACCAGCAGAGATAGACAATACACTGAAGCTTTCTTT
CATSRDRQYTEAFF
>TRBV12-3/TRBV12-4|NA|TRBJ2-7|TRBD2
TGTGCCAGCAGTTTAATGGCTAGCGGTACTTACGAGCAGTACTTC
CASSLMASGTYEQYF
>TRBV29-1|few|TRBJ2-7|NA
TGCAGCGTCAATCAGGCGGTGCGGCCCTACGAGCAGTACTTC
CSVNQAVRPYEQYF
>TRBV5-1|NA|TRBJ1-1|TRBD1
TGCGCCAGCAGCTCCAAGGAAGACAGGGTGGTGAACACTGAAGCTTTCTTT
CASSSKEDRVVNTEAFF
>TRBV7-9|NA|TRBJ2-2|TRBD2
TGTGCCAGCAGCTTCGGCGGGAGGACCAACACCGGGGAGCTGTTTTTT
CASSFGGRTNTGELFF
>TRBV12-3/TRBV12-4|many|TRBJ2-5|NA
TGTGCCAGCAGCTATGGATCTCCAGAGACCCAGTACTTC
CASSYGSPETQYF
>TRBV6-1|few|TRBJ2-7|TRBD1
TGTGCCAGCAGTTCGGGACAGCAGATTTACGAGCAGTACTTC
CASSSGQQIYEQYF
>TRBV6-1|many|TRBJ1-4|NA
TGTGCCAGCAGTGAAGGTCTGGGGACTCTTAATGAAAAACTGTTTTTT
CASSEGLGTLNEKLFF
>TRBV10-3|many|TRBJ2-5|NA
TGTGCCATCAGTGACCGGGGGGAGACCCAGTACTTC
CAISDRGETQYF
>TRBV18|NA|TRBJ2-7|NA
TGTGCCAGCTCACCCGGGGTTGACGAGCAGTACTTC
CASSPGVDEQYF
>TRBV27|many|TRBJ2-2|NA
TGTGCCAGCAGTTTCATAGGCGGGAAAAGTTGGACCGGGGAGCTGTTTTTT
CASSFIGGKSWTGELFF
>TRBV2|once|TRBJ2-5|NA
TGTGCCAGCAGTGAACGGGGACTGCCACGGGCGACCCAGTACTTC
CASSERGLPRATQYF
>TRBV11-2|many|TRBJ2-1|NA
TGTGCCAGCAGCTACACAGCCCTCTCCTACAATGAGCAGTTCTTC
CASSYTALSYNEQFF
>TRBV2|many|TRBJ2-1|NA
TGTGCCAGCAGTGACGCCTCCTACAATGAGCAGTTCTTC
CASSDASYNEQFF
>TRBV4-1|NA|TRBJ2-3|NA
TGCGCCAGCAGCCAATCGGGAACCACAGATACGCAGTATTTT
CASSQSGTTDTQYF
>TRBV7-9|many|TRBJ1-1|TRBD1
TGTGCCAGCAGCTTAAGGAGGGGGCAGGCGAACACTGAAGCTTTCTTT
CASSLRRGQANTEAFF
>TRBV30|many|TRBJ2-7|NA
TGTGCCTGGAGTAGGACTGCGGAGCAGTACTTC
CAWSRTAEQYF
>TRBV28|many|TRBJ2-7|NA
TGTGCCAGCAGTTTATTGTCTGGGTCCTACGAGCAGTACTTC
CASSLLSGSYEQYF
>TRBV9|many|TRBJ2-5|TRBD2
TGTGCCAGCAGCGTAGGTCTCTCGACTAGCGGCCAAGAGACCCAGTACTTC
CASSVGLSTSGQETQYF